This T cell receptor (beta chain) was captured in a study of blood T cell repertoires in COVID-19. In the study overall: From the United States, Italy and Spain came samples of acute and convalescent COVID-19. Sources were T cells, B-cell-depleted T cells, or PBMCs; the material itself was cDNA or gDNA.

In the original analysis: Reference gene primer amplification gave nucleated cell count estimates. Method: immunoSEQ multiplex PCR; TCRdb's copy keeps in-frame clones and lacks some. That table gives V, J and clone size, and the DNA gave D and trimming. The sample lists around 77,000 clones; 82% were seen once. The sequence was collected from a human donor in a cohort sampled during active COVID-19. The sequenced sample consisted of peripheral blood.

The CDR3 region has the DNA TGTGCTTCCTCGAGCCTGGCGGTCTACGAGCAGTACTTC. Protein: CASSSLAVYEQYF. The J gene is TRBJ2-7, the V gene TRBV11-2; D not resolved. This CDR3 contains 13 residues. CDR1 is SGHAT, CDR2 FQNNGV, per germline.